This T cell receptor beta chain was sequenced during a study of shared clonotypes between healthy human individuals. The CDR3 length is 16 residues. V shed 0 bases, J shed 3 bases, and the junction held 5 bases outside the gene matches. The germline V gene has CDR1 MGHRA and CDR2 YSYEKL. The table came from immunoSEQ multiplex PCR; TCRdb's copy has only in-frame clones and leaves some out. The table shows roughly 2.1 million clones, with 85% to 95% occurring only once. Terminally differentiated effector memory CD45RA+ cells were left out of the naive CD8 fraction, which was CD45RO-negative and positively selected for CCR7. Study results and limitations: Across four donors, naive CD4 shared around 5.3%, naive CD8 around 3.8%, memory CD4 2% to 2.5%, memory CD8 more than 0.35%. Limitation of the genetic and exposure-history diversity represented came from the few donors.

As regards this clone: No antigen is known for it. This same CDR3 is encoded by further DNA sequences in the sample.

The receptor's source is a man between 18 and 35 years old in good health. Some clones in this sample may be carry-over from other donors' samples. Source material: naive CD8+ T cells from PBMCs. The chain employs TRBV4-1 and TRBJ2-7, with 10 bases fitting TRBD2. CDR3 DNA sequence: TGCGCCAGCAGCCAAGATCCGGCTAGCGGGAGCTACGAGCAGTACTTC. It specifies CASSQDPASGSYEQYF.